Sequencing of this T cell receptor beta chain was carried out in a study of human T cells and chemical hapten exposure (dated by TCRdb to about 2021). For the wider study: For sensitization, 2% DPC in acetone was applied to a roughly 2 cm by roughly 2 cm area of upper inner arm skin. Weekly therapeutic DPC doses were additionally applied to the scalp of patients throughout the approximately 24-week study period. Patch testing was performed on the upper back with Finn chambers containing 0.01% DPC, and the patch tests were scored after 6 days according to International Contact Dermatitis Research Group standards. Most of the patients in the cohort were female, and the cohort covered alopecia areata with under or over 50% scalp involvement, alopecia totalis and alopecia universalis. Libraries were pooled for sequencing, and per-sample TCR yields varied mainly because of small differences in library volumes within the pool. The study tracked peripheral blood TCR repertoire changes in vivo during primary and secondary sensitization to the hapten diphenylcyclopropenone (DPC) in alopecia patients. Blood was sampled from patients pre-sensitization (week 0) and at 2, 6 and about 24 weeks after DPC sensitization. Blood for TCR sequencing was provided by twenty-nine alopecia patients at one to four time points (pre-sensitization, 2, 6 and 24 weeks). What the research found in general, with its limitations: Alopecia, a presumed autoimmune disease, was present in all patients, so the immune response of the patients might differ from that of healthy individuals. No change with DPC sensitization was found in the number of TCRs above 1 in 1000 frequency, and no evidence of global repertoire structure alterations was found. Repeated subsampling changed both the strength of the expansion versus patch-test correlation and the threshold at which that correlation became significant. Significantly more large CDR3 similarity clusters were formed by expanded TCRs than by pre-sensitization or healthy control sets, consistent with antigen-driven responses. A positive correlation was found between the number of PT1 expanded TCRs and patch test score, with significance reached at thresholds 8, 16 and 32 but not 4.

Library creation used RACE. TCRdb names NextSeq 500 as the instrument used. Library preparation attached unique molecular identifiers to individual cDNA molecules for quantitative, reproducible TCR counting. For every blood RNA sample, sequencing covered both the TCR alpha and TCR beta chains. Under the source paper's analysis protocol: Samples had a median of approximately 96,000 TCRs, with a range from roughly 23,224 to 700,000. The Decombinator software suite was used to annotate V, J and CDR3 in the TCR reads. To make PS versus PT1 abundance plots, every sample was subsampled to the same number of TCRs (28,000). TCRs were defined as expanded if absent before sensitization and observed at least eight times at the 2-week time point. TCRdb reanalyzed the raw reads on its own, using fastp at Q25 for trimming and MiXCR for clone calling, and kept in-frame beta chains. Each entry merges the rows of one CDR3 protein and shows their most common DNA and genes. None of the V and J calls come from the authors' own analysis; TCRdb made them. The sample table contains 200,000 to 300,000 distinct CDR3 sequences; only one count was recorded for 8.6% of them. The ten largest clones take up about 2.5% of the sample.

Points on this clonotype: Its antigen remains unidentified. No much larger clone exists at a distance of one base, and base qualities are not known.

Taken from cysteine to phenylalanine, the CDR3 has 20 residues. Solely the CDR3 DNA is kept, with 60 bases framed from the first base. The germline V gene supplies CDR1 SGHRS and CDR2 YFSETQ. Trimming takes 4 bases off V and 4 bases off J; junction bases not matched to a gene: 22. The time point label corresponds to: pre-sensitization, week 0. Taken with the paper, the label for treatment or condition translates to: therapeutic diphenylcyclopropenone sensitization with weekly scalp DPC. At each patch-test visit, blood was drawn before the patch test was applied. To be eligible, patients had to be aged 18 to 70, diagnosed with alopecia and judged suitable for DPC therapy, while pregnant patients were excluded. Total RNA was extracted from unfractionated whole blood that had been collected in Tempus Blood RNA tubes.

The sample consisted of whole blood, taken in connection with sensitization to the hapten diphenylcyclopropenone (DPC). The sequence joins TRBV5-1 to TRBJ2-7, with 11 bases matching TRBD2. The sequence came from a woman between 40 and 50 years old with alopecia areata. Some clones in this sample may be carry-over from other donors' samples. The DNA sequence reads TGCGCCAGCAGCCTCCGGACGGGGCTAGCGGGAGGACTCCGACCTTACGAGCAGTACTTC. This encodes CASSLRTGLAGGLRPYEQYF. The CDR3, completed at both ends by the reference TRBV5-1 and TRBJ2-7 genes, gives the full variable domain KAGVTQTPRYLIKTRGQQVTLSCSPISGHRSVSWYQQTPGQGLQFLFEYFSETQRNKGNFPGRFSGRQFSNSRSEMNVSTLELGDSALYLCASSLRTGLAGGLRPYEQYFGPGTRLTVT.